This T cell receptor beta chain stems from a study of blood T cell repertoires in COVID-19. Study summary: Whether acute or convalescent, the COVID-19 samples came from the United States, Italy and Spain.

Germline CDR1 is LNHDA and CDR2 is SQIVND (reference sequence). The CDR3 consists of 14 residues. The V end lost 4 bases, the J end lost 2 bases, and 10 bases lay between the germline ends. The assay was immunoSEQ multiplex PCR, and TCRdb's table has in-frame clones only and misses some. Of 300,000 to 400,000 clones detected, over 85% appear once; the ten largest clones hold around 2.6%. Each participant's cohort was designated according to participant-reported clinical history. The recovered donors of Cohort 3 showed two negative PCRs, clearance, or symptom resolution. The V and J genes are TRBV19 and TRBJ2-3; a possible D gene is TRBD1 (5 bases). Source material: PBMCs or T cells enriched from blood (not recorded which). The clonotype was recovered from a man aged 60-69 years who had recovered from COVID-19. Here the CDR3 reads CASSNLGVTDTQYF. In nucleotides, the CDR3 is TGTGCCAGTAGTAACCTAGGGGTCACAGATACGCAGTATTTT.